This T cell receptor (beta chain) is from a study of spatial heterogeneity in lung cancer. This clonotype showed up many times. The germline gives CDR1 DFQATT, CDR2 SNEGSKA (reference sequence). CDR3 length: 13 amino acids. Losses at the gene ends were 3 bases for V and 7 bases for J; bases not matched to a gene: 6. The sample's time point: sample taken at primary tumor resection. Whole RNA came from tumor, nontumor lung or frozen PBMC and was sequenced without being sorted. One entry per CDR3 protein results from TCRdb running MiXCR on the 5' RACE reads. Among roughly 80,000 distinct CDR3 sequences listed, around an eighth were seen once.

V is TRBV20-1 and J is TRBJ1-5; TRBD1 aligns across 7 bases. Sequencing was performed on PBMCs, taken at surgery. The sequence came from a male donor with early-stage non-small cell lung cancer. CDR3 protein: CSARRQGGQPQHF. CDR3 in DNA: TGCAGTGCTAGGAGACAGGGAGGGCAGCCCCAGCATTTT.